This TCR beta chain appears in the sequencing data of a study of cytomegalovirus exposure and HLA in healthy donors. A single count supports this clone. Sequencing used immunoSEQ multiplex PCR; TCRdb keeps in-frame clones, though not all of them. The top ten clones hold 7.5% to 9% of a sample with under 150,000 clones, around 87% of them seen once. The CDR3 contains 17 residues. Germline CDR1 reads SGHNT; CDR2 reads YYREEE (reference sequence). Losses at the gene ends were 0 bases for V and 3 bases for J; bases not matched to a gene: 7. J is TRBJ2-2 and V is TRBV5-4; 8 nucleotides match TRBD2. The sequence came from a man aged 18 to 30 in good health and CMV-seropositive. Sequenced material: PBMCs. CDR3 sequence reads: CASSLGAGGSDTGELFF. CDR3 sequence (DNA): TGTGCCAGCAGCTTGGGCGCGGGAGGTTCGGACACCGGGGAGCTGTTTTTT.